This record concerns one T cell receptor (beta chain) sequence. No antigen is known for it. The data derive from a study of cytomegalovirus exposure and HLA in healthy donors. Whole-study results and caveats: Several V segments, TRBV6-2 and TRBV6-3 among them, could not be told apart and were dropped.

Both 60 Vbeta primers and 13 Jbeta primers went into the PCR. Sequencing was performed with immunoSEQ multiplex PCR; in TCRdb, only in-frame clones are kept and a portion is missing. Of 91,000 or so clones in the sample, over 75% are singletons; the top ten hold around 5%. This CDR3 spans 13 amino acids. The ends lost 8 bases at V and 11 bases at J; junction bases unmatched: 11. Per germline, CDR1 MNHEY and CDR2 SMNVEV (reference sequence). This TCR derives from a young man in good health and CMV-seropositive. The chain combines TRBV27 with TRBJ1-4; 7 bases map to TRBD1. What was sequenced was PBMCs. The CDR3 is CASSGQELTKLFF. The CDR3 DNA reads TGTGCCAGCTCCGGACAGGAATTGACTAAACTGTTTTTT.